Listed below are T cell receptor beta chains from one sample, sequenced in a study of CD4 T cells in relation to SARS-CoV-2 and coronaviruses. These TCRs are of unknown antigen specificity. The protocol was immunoSEQ multiplex PCR, while the TCRdb copy is restricted to in-frame clones and leaves out a portion. In the table there are just under 30,000 clones, about 75% of which are singletons. What was sequenced was CD4+ T cells from PBMCs, cultured in vitro. The receptor source for this set is a human donor in good health. Both conserved end residues are part of each CDR3. A D gene is named only where the DNA matches it firmly. For some rows the clone size is stated as once, few or many, or as a class when expanded; others skip it.

clone_size j_call v_call d_call cdr3_nt cdr3_aa
- TRBJ2-7 TRBV18 - TGTGCCAGCTCGACTACAGGGCCCGAAACCTACGAGCAGTACTTC CASSTTGPETYEQYF
- TRBJ2-5 TRBV5-4 TRBD2 TGTGCCAGCAGCTTGGGGGGACGAGCGGGGGAGACCCAGTACTTC CASSLGGRAGETQYF
- TRBJ2-3 TRBV30 TRBD1 TGTGCCTGGAGTGCGGGGACAGGAACATACGGGGATACGCAGTATTTT CAWSAGTGTYGDTQYF
- TRBJ2-1 TRBV7-9 TRBD1 TGTGCCAGCAGCTCCCCCAGGGGGAGCGATGAGCAGTTCTTC CASSSPRGSDEQFF
few TRBJ1-3 TRBV5-8 - TGTGCCAGCAGCTTTCAGGGCGTTAGCTCTGGAAACACCATATATTTT CASSFQGVSSGNTIYF
- TRBJ1-1 TRBV10-3 TRBD1 TGTGCCATCAGTGGCGCAGGGGGGACGGTCGGGAACACTGAAGCTTTCTTT CAISGAGGTVGNTEAFF
few TRBJ1-3 TRBV11-2 - TGTGCCAGCAGCTTAGCCCGGGACGCCATATATTTT CASSLARDAIYF
- TRBJ2-7 TRBV19 TRBD1 TGTGCCAGTAGTCCCGGGACAGGGCCCTACGAGCAGTACTTC CASSPGTGPYEQYF
- TRBJ2-5 TRBV7-2 - TGTGCCAGCAGCCCTGGGTCAGATAGAGGGGCCCAGTACTTC CASSPGSDRGAQYF
- TRBJ1-1 TRBV19 TRBD1 TGTGCCAGTAGTATTGGACAGGGGCTCACTGAAGCTTTCTTT CASSIGQGLTEAFF
- TRBJ1-5 TRBV6-2/TRBV6-3 - TGTGCCAGCAGTTACTCGACGCTGTGGAGGGACAATCAGCCCCAGCATTTT CASSYSTLWRDNQPQHF
- TRBJ1-5 TRBV2 TRBD1 TGTGCCAGCAGTGGACAGGGGGCCCAGGGGCCCCAGCATTTT CASSGQGAQGPQHF
- TRBJ1-2 TRBV11-2 - TGTGCCAGCAGACCGGCGGGGACGGAGTCTTTTGGTGGCTACACCTTC CASRPAGTESFGGYTF
- TRBJ2-5 TRBV4-3 TRBD2 TGCGCCAGCAGCCAAGATACGGTAGCGGGGGGAGAGACCCAGTACTTC CASSQDTVAGGETQYF
- TRBJ2-1 TRBV19 TRBD1 TGTGCCAGTAGTATGACAGGGGAAAATGCTGAGCAGTTCTTC CASSMTGENAEQFF
- TRBJ2-7 TRBV7-2 - TGTGCCAGCAGCTTAGTGTGGGGCGGAAAGTACGAGCAGTACTTC CASSLVWGGKYEQYF
- TRBJ2-5 TRBV4-2 - TGTGCCAGCAGCGCGACCGGGGAGACCCAGTACTTC CASSATGETQYF
- TRBJ2-5 TRBV7-8 - TGTGCCAGCAGCCAAGAGACCCAGTACTTC CASSQETQYF
- TRBJ1-2 TRBV6-5 TRBD1 TGTGCCAGCAGTACCGGGACAGGTCGCGGCTACACCTTC CASSTGTGRGYTF
once TRBJ1-5 TRBV13 - TGTGCCAGCAGCTTAGGTGACCGGGCGGGCAATCAGCCCCAGCATTTT CASSLGDRAGNQPQHF
- TRBJ2-7 TRBV28 - TGTGCCAGCCGTAACGTGGGGGGGCCCTACGAGCAGTACTTC CASRNVGGPYEQYF
- TRBJ2-7 TRBV5-1 TRBD1 TGCGCCAGCAGCTTGGAAGGGACAGGGGGAGCGGAGCAGTACTTC CASSLEGTGGAEQYF
- TRBJ2-2 TRBV6-5 - TGTGCCAGCCGCTCGCTAGAAGTCGGGGAGCTGTTTTTT CASRSLEVGELFF
- TRBJ1-3 TRBV7-9 - TGTGCCAGCACCCTCGGCCGGGGGACAGGAAACACCATATATTTT CASTLGRGTGNTIYF
- TRBJ2-1 TRBV11-3 - TGTGCCAGCAGCTTAGAAAGGCTGGGTACGCAGTTCTTC CASSLERLGTQFF
- TRBJ2-7 TRBV6-5 - TGTGCCAGCAGGATAGGGACTGCTTATTCCTACGAGCAGTACTTC CASRIGTAYSYEQYF
- TRBJ2-2 TRBV27 - TGTGCCAGCAGCCCGTGGGGGATCGGCACCGGGGAGCTGTTTTTT CASSPWGIGTGELFF
- TRBJ2-7 TRBV5-1 TRBD1 TGCGCCAGCAGCTTGGACGGGACAGGGGGGGAGCAGTACTTC CASSLDGTGGEQYF
- TRBJ2-3 TRBV5-1 TRBD1 TGCGCCAGCAGCTCTCCAGGGGGCGCGGGAGATACGCAGTATTTT CASSSPGGAGDTQYF
once TRBJ2-7 TRBV5-1 - TGCGCCAGCAGCCCCGGCAGGGTAGGTGACGAGCAGTACTTC CASSPGRVGDEQYF
- TRBJ2-3 TRBV5-1 TRBD2 TGCGCCAGCAGCTTGGTCCCGCTAGCGGGAGGGAACACAGATACGCAGTATTTT CASSLVPLAGGNTDTQYF
- TRBJ2-7 TRBV3-1/TRBV3-2 TRBD1 TGTGCCAGCAGCCTACAGGGGTCGGCCTACGAGCAGTACTTC CASSLQGSAYEQYF
once TRBJ1-3 TRBV6-1 TRBD1 TGTGCCAGCAGTGAAGGGACAGGGGGCACTGGAAACACCATATATTTT CASSEGTGGTGNTIYF
- TRBJ2-7 TRBV10-3 TRBD2 TGTGCCATCAGTGAGTCTCCAGCGGGAGGGCCGCATGAGCAGTACTTC CAISESPAGGPHEQYF
- TRBJ2-4 TRBV4-3 - TGCGCCAGCAGCCAAGGGTACCAGGGAAACATTCAGTACTTC CASSQGYQGNIQYF
few TRBJ2-5 TRBV12-3/TRBV12-4 - TGTGCCAGCAGTGTAGTAGTGGGAGAGACCCAGTACTTC CASSVVVGETQYF